This T cell receptor beta chain was captured by sequencing in a study of blood T cell repertoires in COVID-19. Study in general: Both acute and convalescent COVID-19 samples were obtained from the United States, Italy and Spain. Nucleic acid was either cDNA or gDNA, and it came from T cells, B-cell-depleted T cells, or PBMCs.

In the study's own analysis: From reference gene primer amplification, estimates of nucleated cell counts were derived. Repertoires were generated with immunoSEQ multiplex PCR, while TCRdb's copy carries only in-frame clones and drops some. V and J calls plus clone size are reproduced from that table; the DNA served to infer D and trimming. The table records roughly 79,000 clones, about 87% of them present only once. The CDR3 consists of 17 residues. Germline V gene lookup returns CDR1 LGHNA and CDR2 YSLEER. Unmatched junction bases numbered 8, after V lost 0 bases and J lost 6 bases. Specimen: peripheral blood. J is TRBJ2-1 and V is TRBV4-3; 10 nucleotides align to TRBD2. This clonotype was obtained from a woman aged 45-65 years with acute or convalescent COVID-19. DNA for the CDR3: TGCGCCAGCAGCCAAGACCGGACTAGCGGAAACCCCAATGAGCAGTTCTTC. It codes for CASSQDRTSGNPNEQFF.